The 2 T cell receptor beta chains below come from one sample, sequenced in a study of early T cells in non-severe SARS-CoV-2 infection. TCRdb ran MiXCR on the 5' RACE reads and lists one entry per CDR3 protein. The sample includes more than 35,000 distinct CDR3 sequences, over 3.5% of them seen just once. The sequenced sample consisted of whole blood. Receptor source: an adult who was a healthcare worker with PCR-confirmed SARS-CoV-2 infection or an uninfected control (not recorded which).

This clonotype was seen at least ten times. The rearrangement links TRBV2 to TRBJ2-2; TRBD1 might be the D (6 bases). The CDR3 totals 13 residues. Germline V gene lookup returns CDR1 SNHLY and CDR2 FYNNEI. V shed 8 bases and J shed 2 bases, with 9 bases lying between them. The CDR3 spells CASSGTNTGELFF. The CDR3 DNA reads TGTGCCAGCTCCGGGACAAACACCGGGGAGCTGTTTTTT.

This clonotype came up many times. The gene calls are TRBV7-8 and TRBJ2-1, with D unclear. Trimming removed 4 bases from V and 6 bases from J, with 16 bases in between. The germline V gene encodes CDR1 SGHVS and CDR2 FQNEAQ. CDR3 length: 15 residues. The CDR3 sequence: CASSSTRVVGNEQFF. The CDR3, as DNA: TGTGCCAGCAGCTCGACCCGGGTAGTAGGCAATGAGCAGTTCTTC. Full variable domain (rest looked up from reference TRBV7-8 and TRBJ2-1): GAGVSQSPRYKVAKRGQDVALRCDPISGHVSLFWYQQALGQGPEFLTYFQNEAQLDKSGLPSDRFFAERPEGSVSTLKIQRTQQEDSAVYLCASSSTRVVGNEQFFGPGTRLTVL.